The T cell receptor beta chain under discussion was sequenced for a study of cytomegalovirus exposure and HLA in healthy donors (dated by TCRdb to 2017 to 2019). In the study overall: An earlier analysis of approximately 640 of the donors reported 250 to 300 Gb of sequence data and around 110 million unique TCR beta sequences from about 200 million T cells. All discovery cohort repertoires had been generated on a single sequencing platform. The later analysis used no new phenotypic data to find candidate immune exposures, relying instead on TCR beta sequences and their occurrence across donors. An early release covering about 600 HLA-typed donors comprised approximately 300 gigabases of sequencing data and tens of millions of unique TCR sequences. Typing coverage varied by locus: roughly 620-640 donors for A, B, C, DRB1 and DQB1; about 520 for DQA1; approximately 570 for DPA1; under 490 for DPB1. Using immunosequencing, the study profiled T cell repertoires from 666 subjects and related those repertoires to cytomegalovirus serostatus. The study aimed to test whether signatures of past pathogen exposure could be identified by cataloging public T cell receptors. On average, over 200,000 unique TCR beta nucleotide sequences were sequenced per donor among several hundred genotyped donors of the cohort, with roughly 18% of those sequences being non-productive. In an earlier analysis of roughly 580 of the donors, high-throughput TCR beta sequencing was used to judge whether each TCR beta V gene segment behaved as functional or pseudogenic. About 5 DR-DQ haplotypes were handled as single units for association and clustering, since linkage in the cohort was strong. HLA typing covered class I and class II loci at four-digit resolution. Donor age, sex, ethnicity and CMV serostatus were compiled alongside the repertoire data. High-throughput TCR immunosequencing, statistical association of individual TCRs with disease status, and machine learning were combined to predict cytomegalovirus infection status. To study patterns of TCR occurrence, a later analysis re-analyzed previously published TCR beta repertoires from under 750 donors and added high-resolution HLA genotyping. The genetic ancestry cluster associated with self-reported Caucasian donors included about 84% of the 300 to 450 genotyped donors. In a later genetic analysis, genome-wide SNP genotypes for about 60% of the 666 donors were used, and that subset was treated as a discovery cohort. Besides the first cohort of 666 subjects, a separate validation cohort made up of 120 different subjects was used. Summary of the overall study and its limitations: A later genetic analysis associated a missense DCLRE1C variant with V-gene and J-gene trimming of TCR beta chains, and an independent cohort replicated the association. The authors suggested that the approach could potentially be generalized to other disease states and immunological phenotypes. Some IMGT-functional V segments, including TRBV6-2 and TRBV6-3, could not be distinguished by the 87-base-pair reads and were therefore excluded. A cluster of highly shared sequence variants was judged likely to represent a technical artifact of the sequencing pipeline. According to a later analysis, parvovirus B19, influenza, CMV and Epstein-Barr virus appeared linked to several top co-occurrence clusters. The cohort was sequenced for TCR beta chains only, and without alpha or paired-chain data the features that could be detected were limited. When HLA alleles, especially DR and DQ, strongly co-occurred, attributing TCR associations to individual alleles was difficult. The earlier analysis of approximately 540 of the donors excluded 15 to 20 rarely observed V segments, including chromosome 9 orphons, because counts were too low. In a later analysis, most CMV-associated TCR beta chains were found to appear HLA-restricted, with HLA associations seemingly driven largely by CMV exposure. Specific HLA alleles were associated with some 15,000 TCR beta sequences at a false discovery rate of 0.05 in a later analysis. Roughly uniform sequencing depth across donors was assumed in presence/absence analyses, although this assumption may not hold. Compared with equally common non-associated chains, HLA-associated TCR beta chains in a later analysis were more clonally expanded and had lower generation probabilities. A further reported finding was that TCR beta sequences accurately predicted the HLA-A and HLA-B alleles for most subjects in the first cohort. In an earlier analysis of approximately 590 of the donors, most TCR beta V segments appeared in productive rearrangements about 87% or about 30% of the time, broadly matching IMGT annotations. Correlated functional status among segregating V segments might reflect linkage disequilibrium, but an unknown experimental factor could not be ruled out. A few of the identified cytomegalovirus-associated TCR beta chains were confirmed in vitro to be specific for cytomegalovirus antigens. In both the original and validation cohorts, the classifier was reported to diagnose cytomegalovirus status with high specificity and sensitivity. A total of roughly 160 TCR beta chains were listed by the study as associated with cytomegalovirus. In a later analysis, TCR association rates were found to vary across HLA loci, with the most associated TCRs seen for DRB1 alleles and the fewest for HLA-C alleles. Most TCR sequences were seen in very few donors, while some public TCRs were found in many individuals. HLA typing was unavailable for some donors at each locus, so association tests used only the typed subset. For the cohort, immune exposure information was limited to CMV serostatus. In a later genetic analysis, fewer N-insertions in productive TCRs were reported among donors in an Asian-associated ancestry cluster than the roughly 670-donor mean.

As concerns this clone: The antigen it binds to is not known. The record has no base qualities; no much larger clone is one base away.

The cohort comprised fewer than 750 healthy bone marrow donors. At the time of sampling, all cohort members were nominally healthy, though unrecorded immune exposures were likely present. The donor was CMV seropositive and was included in the group of some 290 seropositive cohort members. Every donor gave a peripheral blood sample, and the peripheral blood mononuclear cells from that sample were used for TCR beta sequencing. Genomic DNA extraction from the blood cell samples was performed with the Qiagen DNeasy Blood Extraction Kit. Libraries were made using the immunoSEQ multiplex PCR assay. For the multiplex PCR, a mixture combining 60 forward primers for TCR Vbeta segments and 13 reverse primers for TCR Jbeta segments was used. Amplification of the CDR3 region of rearranged TCR beta genes was performed with a multiplex PCR assay on genomic DNA. On the Illumina HiSeq System, the amplified TCR beta libraries were sequenced as 87-base-pair reads. Regarding the original processing steps: A later analysis counted about 80 million unique TCR beta chains across the 600 to 850 repertoires, and 9.5 million to 11 million of these chains were shared by at least two donors. Raw reads were error-corrected and collapsed into unique sequences with a nearest-neighbor algorithm that merged closely related sequences to remove PCR and sequencing errors. CDR3 sequences were aligned to IMGT reference sequences to assign V, D and J gene segments. For a sequence to be retained, at least a six-nucleotide match to both a V gene segment and a J gene segment was required. A rearrangement was called productive if the CDR3 had no stop codons and remained in frame with V and J, and every other rearrangement was called non-productive. CDR3 was defined according to IMGT convention as the region running from the second conserved V-encoded cysteine to the conserved J-encoded phenylalanine. Sequences without an unambiguous match to a single V gene segment were excluded from the earlier analysis of about 600 of the donors. In an earlier analysis of more than 500 of the donors, a V segment was called functional when productive rearrangements were above 56.7%, and segregating when the standard deviation between donors exceeded 5%. A statistical classification framework was built to diagnose cytomegalovirus status from the catalog of TCR beta chain sequences. In a later analysis, V and J genes were assigned by comparing TCR nucleotide sequences against IMGT/GENE-DB human TR gene sequences. A later analysis assigned CDR3 sequences and most-parsimonious VDJ recombination scenarios with the TCRdist pipeline. A later analysis defined each TCR beta chain by its CDR3 amino acid sequence plus V-gene family, and excluded reads lacking a unique V-gene family. In a later analysis, approximately 640 highly shared, low-generation-probability nucleotide sequences were removed to address suspected cross-contamination and a sequencing artifact. In a later analysis, a clonal expansion index for each public chain was calculated from normalized within-repertoire ranks of inferred template counts. Generation probabilities in a later analysis came from a VDJ recombination model fitted to out-of-frame rearrangements, and those results were checked against IGoR. Hypergeometric tests were used in a later analysis to score TCR-TCR, TCR-HLA and TCR-CMV co-occurrence, with a repertoire-size bias correction applied to the TCR pairs. To estimate false discovery rates, a later analysis permuted the HLA or CMV assignments 20 times. In a later analysis, co-occurring TCRs were grouped using DBSCAN, with TCRdist sequence similarity added in when clustering inside HLA-allele-positive subsets. Co-occurrence clustering excluded repertoires with fewer than 30,000 or more than 120,000 public chains, plus five with anomalous nucleotide sharing. The clones in this table, taken by TCRdb from immuneACCESS, are in-frame only. Not every clone is retained; where verified, under half of the shortfall comes from an unresolved V gene, and the cause of the rest is unknown. The D gene and trimming were derived from the DNA, and the V and J assignments and clone size from that table. The sample records roughly 120,000 clones, about four fifths of which are singletons. The ten largest clones represent about 13% of the sample.

Spanning cysteine to phenylalanine, the CDR3 consists of 13 amino acids. Here the CDR3 DNA is all that survives: 39 bases in frame from base 1. From V the trimming removes 2 bases and from J it removes 9 bases, while the gene matches leave 8 bases of the junction unaccounted for. As encoded in the germline V gene (reference sequence), CDR1 is GTSNPN while CDR2 is SVGIG. In this chain, TRBV30 is recombined with TRBJ1-1, with 8 bases aligning to TRBD1. The sequencing input was PBMCs. The sequence was obtained from a woman aged 55-69 years in good health and CMV-seropositive. The bases are TGTGCCTGGAGTCAACAGGGGGTGGTAAAAGCTTTCTTT. The translation is CAWSQQGVVKAFF. Here the CDR3 is joined to the reference TRBV30 and TRBJ1-1 genes, and the full variable domain is: SQTIHQWPATLVQPVGSPLSLECTVEGTSNPNLYWYRQAAGRGLQLLFYSVGIGQISSEVPQNLSASRPQDRQFILSSKKLLLSDSGFYLCAWSQQGVVKAFFGQGTRLTVV.